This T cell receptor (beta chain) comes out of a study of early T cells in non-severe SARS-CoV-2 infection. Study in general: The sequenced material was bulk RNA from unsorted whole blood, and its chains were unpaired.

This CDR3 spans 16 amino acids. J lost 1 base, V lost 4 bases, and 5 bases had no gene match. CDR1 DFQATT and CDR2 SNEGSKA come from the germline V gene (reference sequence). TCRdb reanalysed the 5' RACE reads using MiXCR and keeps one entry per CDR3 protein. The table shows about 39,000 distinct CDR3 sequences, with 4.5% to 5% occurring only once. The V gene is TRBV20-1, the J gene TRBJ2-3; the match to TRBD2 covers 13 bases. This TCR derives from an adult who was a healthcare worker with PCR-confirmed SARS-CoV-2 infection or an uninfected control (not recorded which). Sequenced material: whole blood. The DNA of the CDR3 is TGCAGTGCTACGCGACTAGCGGGGGGCGGCACAGATACGCAGTATTTT. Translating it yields CSATRLAGGGTDTQYF.